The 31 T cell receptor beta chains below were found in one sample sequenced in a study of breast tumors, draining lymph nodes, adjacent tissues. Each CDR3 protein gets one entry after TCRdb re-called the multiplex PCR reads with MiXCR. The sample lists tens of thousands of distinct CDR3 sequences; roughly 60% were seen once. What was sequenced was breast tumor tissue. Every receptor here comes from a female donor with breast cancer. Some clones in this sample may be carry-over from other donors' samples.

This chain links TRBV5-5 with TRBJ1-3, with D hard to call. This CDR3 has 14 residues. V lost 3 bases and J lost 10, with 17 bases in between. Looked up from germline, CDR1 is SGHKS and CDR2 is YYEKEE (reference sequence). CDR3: CASSSWGRGETIYF. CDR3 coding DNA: TGTGCCAGCAGCTCGTGGGGTCGAGGAGAGACCATATATTTT.

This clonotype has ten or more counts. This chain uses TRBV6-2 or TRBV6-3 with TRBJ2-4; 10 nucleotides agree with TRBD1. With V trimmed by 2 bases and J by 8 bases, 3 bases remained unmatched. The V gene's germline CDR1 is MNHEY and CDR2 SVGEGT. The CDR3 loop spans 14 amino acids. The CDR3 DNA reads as TGTGCCAGCAGTTACCGGACAGGGGGAGACATTCAGTACTTC. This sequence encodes CASSYRTGGDIQYF.

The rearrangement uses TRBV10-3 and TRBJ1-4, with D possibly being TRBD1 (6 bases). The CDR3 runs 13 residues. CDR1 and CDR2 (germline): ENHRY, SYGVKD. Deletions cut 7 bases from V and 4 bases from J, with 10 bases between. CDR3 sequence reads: CAITQGLNEKLFF. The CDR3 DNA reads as TGTGCCATCACCCAGGGGCTTAATGAAAAACTGTTTTTT.

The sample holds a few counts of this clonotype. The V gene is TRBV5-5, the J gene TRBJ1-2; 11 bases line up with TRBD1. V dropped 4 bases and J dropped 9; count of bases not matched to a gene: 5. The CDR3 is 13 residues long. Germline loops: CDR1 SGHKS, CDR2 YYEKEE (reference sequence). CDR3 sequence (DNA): TGTGCCAGCAGCCCGGGGACAGGGGGAAGCTACACCTTC. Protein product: CASSPGTGGSYTF.

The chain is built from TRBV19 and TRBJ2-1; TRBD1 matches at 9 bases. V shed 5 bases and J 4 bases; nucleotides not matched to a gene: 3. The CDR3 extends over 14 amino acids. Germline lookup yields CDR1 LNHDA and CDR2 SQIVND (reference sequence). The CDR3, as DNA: TGTGCCAGTAGTTCGACAGGGGGGTACAATGAGCAGTTCTTC. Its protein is CASSSTGGYNEQFF.

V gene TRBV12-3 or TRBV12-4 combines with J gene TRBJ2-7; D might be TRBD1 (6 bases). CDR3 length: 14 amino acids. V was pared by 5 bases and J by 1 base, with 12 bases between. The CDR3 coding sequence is TGTGCCAGCAGTCCGGGAAGGGGGTCCTACGAGCAGTACTTC. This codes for CASSPGRGSYEQYF.

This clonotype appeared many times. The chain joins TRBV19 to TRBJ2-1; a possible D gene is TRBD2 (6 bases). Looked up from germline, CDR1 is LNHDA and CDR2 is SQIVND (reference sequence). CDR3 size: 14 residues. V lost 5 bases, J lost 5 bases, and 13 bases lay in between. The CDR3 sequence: CASSALTRDNEQFF. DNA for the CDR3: TGTGCCAGTAGTGCCTTGACTAGGGACAATGAGCAGTTCTTC. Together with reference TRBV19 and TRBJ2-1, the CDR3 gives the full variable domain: DGGITQSPKYLFRKEGQNVTLSCEQNLNHDAMYWYRQDPGQGLRLIYYSQIVNDFQKGDIAEGYSVSREKKESFPLTVTSAQKNPTAFYLCASSALTRDNEQFFGPGTRLTVL.

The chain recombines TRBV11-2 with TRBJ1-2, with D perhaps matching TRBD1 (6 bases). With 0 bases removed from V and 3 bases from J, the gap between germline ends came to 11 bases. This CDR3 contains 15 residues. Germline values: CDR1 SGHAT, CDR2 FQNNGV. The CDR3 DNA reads TGTGCCAGCAGCTTAGAAGGCAGGGGAGACTATGGCTACACCTTC. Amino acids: CASSLEGRGDYGYTF.

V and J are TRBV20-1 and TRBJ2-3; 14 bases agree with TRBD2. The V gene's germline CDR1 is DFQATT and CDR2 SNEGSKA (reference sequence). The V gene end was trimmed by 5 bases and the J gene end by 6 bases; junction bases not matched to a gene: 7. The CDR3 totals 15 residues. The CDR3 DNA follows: TGCAGTGCTTCCGGGACTAGCGGGGGAAGGGATACGCAGTATTTT. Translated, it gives CSASGTSGGRDTQYF.

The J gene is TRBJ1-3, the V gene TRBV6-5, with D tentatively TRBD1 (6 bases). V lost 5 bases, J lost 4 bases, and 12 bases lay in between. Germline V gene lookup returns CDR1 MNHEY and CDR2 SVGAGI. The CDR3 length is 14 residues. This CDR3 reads CASSKPGGGNTIYF. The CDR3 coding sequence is TGTGCCAGCAGTAAACCGGGGGGCGGAAACACCATATATTTT.

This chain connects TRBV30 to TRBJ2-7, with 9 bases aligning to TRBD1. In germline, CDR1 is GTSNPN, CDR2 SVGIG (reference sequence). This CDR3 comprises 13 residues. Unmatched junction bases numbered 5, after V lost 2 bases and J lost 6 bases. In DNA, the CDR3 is TGTGCCTGGAGTCTCGACAGGGGGACCGAGCAGTACTTC. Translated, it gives CAWSLDRGTEQYF.

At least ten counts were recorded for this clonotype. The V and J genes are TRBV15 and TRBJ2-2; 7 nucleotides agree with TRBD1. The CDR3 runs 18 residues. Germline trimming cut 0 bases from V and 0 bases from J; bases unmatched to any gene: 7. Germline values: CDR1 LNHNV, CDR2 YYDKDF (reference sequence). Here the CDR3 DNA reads TGTGCCACCAGCAGAGAGACCCTCGACAGGGCGAACACCGGGGAGCTGTTTTTT. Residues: CATSRETLDRANTGELFF.

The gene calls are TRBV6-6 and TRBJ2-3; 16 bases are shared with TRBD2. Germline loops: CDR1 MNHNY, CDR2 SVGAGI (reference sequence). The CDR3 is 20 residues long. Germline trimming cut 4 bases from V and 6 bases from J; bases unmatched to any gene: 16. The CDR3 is CASSSLFAGTSGGARDTQYF. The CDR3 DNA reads TGTGCCAGCAGTTCACTTTTCGCCGGGACTAGCGGGGGGGCGAGGGATACGCAGTATTTT.

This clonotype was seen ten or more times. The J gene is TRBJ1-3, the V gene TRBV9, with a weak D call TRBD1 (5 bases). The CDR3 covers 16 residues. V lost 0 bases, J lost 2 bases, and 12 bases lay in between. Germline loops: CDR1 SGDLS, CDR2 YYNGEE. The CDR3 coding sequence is TGTGCCAGCAGCGTAGACCCCGGGGGGGCTGGAAACACCATATATTTT. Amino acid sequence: CASSVDPGGAGNTIYF.

CDR3 coding DNA: TGTGCCAGCAGCTTAGCGGCCGCCCCCTACGAGCAGTACTTC. Translating it yields CASSLAAAPYEQYF. The chain recombines TRBV7-2 with TRBJ2-7, with D uncertain. Germline-derived CDR1 and CDR2 are SGHTA and FQGNSA. This CDR3 spans 14 amino acids. V shed 0 bases and J shed 2 bases, with 8 bases lying between them.

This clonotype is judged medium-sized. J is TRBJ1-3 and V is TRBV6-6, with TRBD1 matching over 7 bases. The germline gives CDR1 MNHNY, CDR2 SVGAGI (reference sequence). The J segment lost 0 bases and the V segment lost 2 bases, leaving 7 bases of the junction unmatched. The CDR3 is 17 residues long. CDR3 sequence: CASSYTGQPSSGNTIYF. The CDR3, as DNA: TGTGCCAGCAGTTACACGGGACAGCCGAGCTCTGGAAACACCATATATTTT.

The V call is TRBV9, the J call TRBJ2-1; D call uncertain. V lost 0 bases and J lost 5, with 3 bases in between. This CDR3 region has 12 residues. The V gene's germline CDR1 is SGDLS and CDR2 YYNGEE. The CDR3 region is CASSVGHNEQFF. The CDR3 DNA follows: TGTGCCAGCAGCGTAGGACACAATGAGCAGTTCTTC.

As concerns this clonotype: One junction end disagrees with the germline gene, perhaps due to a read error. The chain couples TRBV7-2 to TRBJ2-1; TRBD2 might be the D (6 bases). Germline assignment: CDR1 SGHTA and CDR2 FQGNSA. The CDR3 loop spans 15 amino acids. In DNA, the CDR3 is TGTGCCAGCAGCTTAGCTAGCGGCCTATACAATGAGAAGTTCTTC. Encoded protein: CASSLASGLYNEKFF.

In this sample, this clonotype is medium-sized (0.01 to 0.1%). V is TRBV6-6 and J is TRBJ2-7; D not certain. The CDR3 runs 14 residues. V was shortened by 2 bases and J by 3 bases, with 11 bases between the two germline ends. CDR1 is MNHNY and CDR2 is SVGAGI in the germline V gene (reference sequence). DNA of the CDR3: TGTGCCAGCAGTTACCAAGGTGAACGCTACGAGCAGTACTTC. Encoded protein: CASSYQGERYEQYF.

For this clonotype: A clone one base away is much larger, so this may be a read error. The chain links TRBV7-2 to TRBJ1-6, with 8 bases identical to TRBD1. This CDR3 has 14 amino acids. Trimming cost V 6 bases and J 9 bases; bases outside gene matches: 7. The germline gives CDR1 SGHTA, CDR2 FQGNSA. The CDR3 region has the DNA TGTGCCAGCAGTCCAGGGGGCCGGGCTTCACCCCTCCACTTT. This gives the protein CASSPGGRASPLHF.

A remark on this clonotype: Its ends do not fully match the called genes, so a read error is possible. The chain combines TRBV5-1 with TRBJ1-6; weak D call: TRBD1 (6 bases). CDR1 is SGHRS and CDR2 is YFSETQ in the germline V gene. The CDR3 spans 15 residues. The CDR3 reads CASTVGHGGNSPLRF. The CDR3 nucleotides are TGCGCCAGCACCGTGGGACACGGGGGAAATTCACCCCTCCGCTTT.

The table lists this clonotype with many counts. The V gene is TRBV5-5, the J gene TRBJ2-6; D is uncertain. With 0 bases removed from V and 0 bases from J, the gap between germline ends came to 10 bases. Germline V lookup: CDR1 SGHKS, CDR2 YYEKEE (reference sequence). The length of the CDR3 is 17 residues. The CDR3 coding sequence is TGTGCCAGCAGCTTGGCAGCAGCGCCCTCTGGGGCCAACGTCCTGACTTTC. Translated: CASSLAAAPSGANVLTF.

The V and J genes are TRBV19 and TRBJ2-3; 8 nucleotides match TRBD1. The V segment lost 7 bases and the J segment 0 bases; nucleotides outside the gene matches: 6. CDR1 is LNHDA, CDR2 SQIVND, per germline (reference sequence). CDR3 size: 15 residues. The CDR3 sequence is CASNPDRGSTDTQYF. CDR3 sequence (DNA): TGTGCCAGTAACCCCGACAGGGGCAGCACAGATACGCAGTATTTT.

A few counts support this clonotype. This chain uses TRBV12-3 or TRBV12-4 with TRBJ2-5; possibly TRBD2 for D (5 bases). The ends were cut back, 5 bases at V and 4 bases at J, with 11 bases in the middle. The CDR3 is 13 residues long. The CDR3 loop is CASSLPEGETQYF. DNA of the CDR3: TGTGCCAGCAGTCTCCCCGAGGGAGAGACCCAGTACTTC.

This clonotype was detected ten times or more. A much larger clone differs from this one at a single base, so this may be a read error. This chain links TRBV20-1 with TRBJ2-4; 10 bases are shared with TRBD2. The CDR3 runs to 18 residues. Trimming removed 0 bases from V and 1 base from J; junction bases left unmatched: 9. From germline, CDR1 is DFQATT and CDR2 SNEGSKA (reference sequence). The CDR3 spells CSARDETSGTGAKNIQYF. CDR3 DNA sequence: TGCAGTGCTAGAGATGAAACTAGCGGGACGGGGGCCAAAAACATTCAGTACTTC.

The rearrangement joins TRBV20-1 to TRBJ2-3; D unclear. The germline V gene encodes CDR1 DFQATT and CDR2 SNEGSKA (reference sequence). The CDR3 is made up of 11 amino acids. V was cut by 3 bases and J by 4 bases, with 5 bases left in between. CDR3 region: CSARVADTQYF. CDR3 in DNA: TGCAGTGCTAGGGTGGCAGATACGCAGTATTTT.

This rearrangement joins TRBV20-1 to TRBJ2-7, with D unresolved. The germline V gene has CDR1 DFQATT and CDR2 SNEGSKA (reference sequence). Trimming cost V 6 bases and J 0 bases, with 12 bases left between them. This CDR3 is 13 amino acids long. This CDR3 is CSANPDISYEQYF. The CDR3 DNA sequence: TGCAGTGCCAATCCCGACATCTCCTACGAGCAGTACTTC.

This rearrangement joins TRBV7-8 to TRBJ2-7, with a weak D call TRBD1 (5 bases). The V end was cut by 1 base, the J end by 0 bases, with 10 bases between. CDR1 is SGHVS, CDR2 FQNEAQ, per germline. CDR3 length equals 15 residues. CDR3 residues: CASSLVQGPSYEQYF. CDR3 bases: TGTGCCAGCAGCTTAGTGCAGGGCCCCTCCTACGAGCAGTACTTC. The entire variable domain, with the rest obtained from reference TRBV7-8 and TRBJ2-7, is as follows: GAGVSQSPRYKVAKRGQDVALRCDPISGHVSLFWYQQALGQGPEFLTYFQNEAQLDKSGLPSDRFFAERPEGSVSTLKIQRTQQEDSAVYLCASSLVQGPSYEQYFGPGTRLTVT.

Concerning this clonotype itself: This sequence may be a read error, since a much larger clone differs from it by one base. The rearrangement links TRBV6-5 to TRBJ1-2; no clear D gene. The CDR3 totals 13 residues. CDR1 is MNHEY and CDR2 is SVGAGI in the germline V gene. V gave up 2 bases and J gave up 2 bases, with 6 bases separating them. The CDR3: CASSYGVNYGYTF. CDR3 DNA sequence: TGTGCCAGCAGTTACGGGGTGAACTATGGCTACACCTTC.

In DNA, the CDR3 is TGTGCCACCAGCAGAGAAAGCGGGACATCCTACGAGCAGTACTTC. This codes for CATSRESGTSYEQYF. The rearrangement links TRBV15 to TRBJ2-7, with D maybe TRBD2 (7 bases). With 0 bases removed from V and 1 base from J, the gap between germline ends came to 10 bases. The CDR3 length is 15 residues. From germline, CDR1 is LNHNV and CDR2 YYDKDF (reference sequence). The full variable domain, its missing parts supplied by reference TRBV15 and TRBJ2-7, is DAMVIQNPRYQVTQFGKPVTLSCSQTLNHNVMYWYQQKSSQAPKLLFHYYDKDFNNEADTPDNFQSRRPNTSFCFLDIRSPGLGDTAMYLCATSRESGTSYEQYFGPGTRLTVT.

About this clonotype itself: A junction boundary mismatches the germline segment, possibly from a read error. As DNA, the CDR3 is TGTGCCAACAGCATTGCGGGAGCCAACACCGGGGAGCTGTTTTTT. Protein: CANSIAGANTGELFF. The rearrangement uses TRBV5-6 and TRBJ2-2, with 7 bases that match TRBD2. This CDR3 region has 15 residues. The germline CDR1 and CDR2 sequences are SGHDT and YYEEEE.